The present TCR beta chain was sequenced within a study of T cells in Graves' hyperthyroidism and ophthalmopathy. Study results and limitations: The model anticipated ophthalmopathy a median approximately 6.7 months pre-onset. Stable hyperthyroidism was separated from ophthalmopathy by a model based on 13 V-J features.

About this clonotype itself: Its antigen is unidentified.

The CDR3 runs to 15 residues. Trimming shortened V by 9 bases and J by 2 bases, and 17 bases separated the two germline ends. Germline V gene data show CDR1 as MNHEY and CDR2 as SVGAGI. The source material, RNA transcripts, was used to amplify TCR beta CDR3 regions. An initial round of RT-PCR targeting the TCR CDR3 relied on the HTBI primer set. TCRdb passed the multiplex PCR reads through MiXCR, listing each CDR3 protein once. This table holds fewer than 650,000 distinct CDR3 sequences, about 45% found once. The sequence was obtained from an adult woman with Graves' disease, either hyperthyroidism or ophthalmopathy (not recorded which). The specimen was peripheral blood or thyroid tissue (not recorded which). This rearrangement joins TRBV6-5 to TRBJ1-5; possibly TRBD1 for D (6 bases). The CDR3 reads CASSPVGGGNQPQHF. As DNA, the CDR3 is TGTGCCAGTAGTCCGGTAGGGGGAGGCAATCAGCCCCAGCATTTT.